The sequence of this TCR beta chain was determined in a study of T cell repertoires in cytomegalovirus infection. Study-wide findings and caveats: The ex vivo response showed dominance by HLA-C-restricted CMV-specific TCR beta clonotypes. Cumulative public TCR beta family frequency identified carriers of CMV plus the relevant HLA.

This clonotype was seen a few times. Its antigen is undetermined. TCRdb re-derived calls from the reads in MiXCR, one entry per CDR3 protein. Here the sample spans about 310,000 distinct CDR3 sequences, roughly a sixth being singletons. V dropped 4 bases and J dropped 9 bases, with 10 bases sitting between them. CDR3 length: 13 amino acids. Sequencing input: PBMCs. The chain joins TRBV12-3 or TRBV12-4 to TRBJ1-6; D not certain. The receptor was isolated from a human donor in good health (CMV status not recorded). Some clones in this sample may be carry-over from other donors' samples. CDR3 in amino acids: CASSYVIGSPLHF. The CDR3 bases are TGTGCCAGCAGTTACGTTATAGGTTCACCCCTCCACTTT.